This T cell receptor (beta chain) was recovered during a study of T cell changes during pregnancy in multiple sclerosis. Concerning this clone: One end of the junction is discordant with germline, which a read error may explain.

The germline CDR1 and CDR2 sequences are MGHDK and SYGVNS. The CDR3 extends over 14 amino acids. Profiled with immunoSEQ multiplex PCR; TCRdb holds only in-frame clones, not every one. The table includes over 70,000 clones, 85% to 95% detected once. The chain joins TRBV25-1 to TRBJ1-4; the D is unclear. This sequence was found in a female donor with multiple sclerosis, enrolled in a pregnancy study. Here the sequenced sample was peripheral blood, taken in the first trimester of pregnancy. CDR3 sequence (DNA): TGTGCCAGCAGTGACCCCATGACTAGTGAAAAACTGTTTTTT. Residues: CASSDPMTSEKLFF.